The 23 T cell receptor beta chains below were found in one sample sequenced in a study of cytomegalovirus exposure and HLA in healthy donors. The PCR contained 60 Vbeta and 13 Jbeta primers. Sequencing was performed with immunoSEQ multiplex PCR; in TCRdb, only in-frame clones are kept and a portion is missing. This sample has some 160,000 clones; roughly 80% occur once, and the top ten carry about 2.2%. The sequenced sample was PBMCs. Every receptor here comes from a male donor in good health and CMV-seronegative.

The chain carries TRBV7-9 and TRBJ1-2; 7 nucleotides line up with TRBD1. V was pared by 5 bases and J by 3 bases, with 6 bases of the junction left unmatched. CDR1 SEHNR and CDR2 FQNEAQ come from the germline V gene (reference sequence). The CDR3 totals 14 residues. CDR3 DNA: TGTGCCAGCAGCCCCGGGACAGCGTACTATGGCTACACCTTC. This encodes CASSPGTAYYGYTF.

The chain links TRBV7-9 to TRBJ1-2, with D hard to call. V lost 2 bases to trimming and J lost 1 base, with 5 bases between them. Per the germline V gene, CDR1 is SEHNR and CDR2 is FQNEAQ (reference sequence). The CDR3 covers 13 residues. The CDR3 spells CASSLTRNYGYTF. The CDR3 DNA reads TGTGCCAGCAGCTTAACGCGTAACTATGGCTACACCTTC.

The chain uses TRBV6-6 and TRBJ2-5; D is perhaps TRBD2 (5 bases). This CDR3 has 16 amino acids. V lost 6 bases and J 1 base, leaving 18 bases between the germline ends. The germline V gene encodes CDR1 MNHNY and CDR2 SVGAGI (reference sequence). The chain's CDR3 is CASSSLRAGFQETQYF. The DNA of the CDR3 is TGTGCCAGCAGCTCCCTCCGGGCGGGCTTCCAAGAGACCCAGTACTTC.

V and J are TRBV28 and TRBJ1-5; D not resolved. Germline V gene sequence: CDR1 MDHEN, CDR2 SYDVKM. Trimming took 2 bases from V and 4 from J, leaving 9 bases between them. This CDR3 region has 14 residues. CDR3 sequence: CASSLGQQNQPQHF. The CDR3 DNA reads as TGTGCCAGCAGTTTAGGGCAGCAGAATCAGCCCCAGCATTTT.

The chain links TRBV6-1 to TRBJ1-1; 9 bases match TRBD1. The CDR3 has 15 amino acids. With 2 bases clipped from V and 10 bases from J, the junction kept 11 bases outside the gene matches. Looked up from germline, CDR1 is MNHNS and CDR2 is SASEGT. Here the CDR3 reads CASSERIIGTGPAFF. CDR3 in DNA: TGTGCCAGCAGTGAAAGGATTATAGGGACAGGGCCAGCTTTCTTT.

This chain links TRBV29-1 with TRBJ2-1; a weak D match, TRBD2 (5 bases). Looked up from germline, CDR1 is SQVTM and CDR2 is ANQGSEA. The CDR3 has 14 amino acids. Trimming cost V 7 bases and J 0 bases, with 13 bases left between them. The CDR3 loop reads CSDLRDSSYNEQFF. CDR3 nucleotides: TGCAGCGACCTGAGGGATAGCTCCTACAATGAGCAGTTCTTC.

V usage is TRBV12-5 and J usage is TRBJ2-6, with 11 bases that match TRBD1. Germline CDR1 LGHNT, CDR2 FRNRAP. The CDR3 has 19 residues. The V gene end was trimmed by 5 bases and the J gene end by 4 bases; junction bases not matched to a gene: 13. The CDR3 region has the DNA TGTGCTAGTGGTCCCGGGCCGGGACAGGGGGTTCGGGGGGCCAACGTCCTGACTTTC. Protein sequence: CASGPGPGQGVRGANVLTF.

The table lists this clone with a few counts. The chain carries TRBV7-9 and TRBJ1-1; 10 bases are shared with TRBD1. Germline CDR1 reads SEHNR; CDR2 reads FQNEAQ (reference sequence). The CDR3 contains 17 residues. V was pared by 4 bases and J by 8 bases, with 16 bases of the junction left unmatched. CDR3 DNA sequence: TGTGCCAGCAGCTCGCTCCGTTTTGGACAGGGGGGAACGGAAGCTTTCTTT. Translated, it gives CASSSLRFGQGGTEAFF. The full variable domain, with the rest looked up from reference TRBV7-9 and TRBJ1-1, is DTGVSQNPRHKITKRGQNVTFRCDPISEHNRLYWYRQTLGQGPEFLTYFQNEAQLEKSRLLSDRFSAERPKGSFSTLEIQRTEQGDSAMYLCASSSLRFGQGGTEAFFGQGTRLTVV.

This chain uses TRBV29-1 with TRBJ1-2; 10 bases align to TRBD1. With 7 bases clipped from V and 8 bases from J, the junction kept 7 bases outside the gene matches. The CDR3 is made up of 12 amino acids. CDR1 is SQVTM and CDR2 is ANQGSEA in the germline V gene. CDR3 region: CSAGDRGEGYTF. The CDR3 region has the DNA TGCAGCGCTGGGGACAGGGGTGAAGGCTACACCTTC.

The genes are TRBV6-1 and TRBJ1-6; TRBD1 aligns across 7 bases. The germline gives CDR1 MNHNS, CDR2 SASEGT. The CDR3 spans 14 residues. Trimming took 7 bases from V and 9 from J; bases not matched to a gene: 9. The CDR3 region has the DNA TGTGCCAGCAATATACAGGGGTCGGGTTCACCCCTCCACTTT. Protein: CASNIQGSGSPLHF.

CDR3 DNA: TGCGCCAGCAGCCTAAGGGGACAGGGGGCACGAAATGAGCAGTTCTTC. It specifies CASSLRGQGARNEQFF. The gene calls are TRBV4-1 and TRBJ2-1; 12 bases match TRBD1. V trimming: 4 bases; J trimming: 7 bases; junction bases outside the gene matches: 8. CDR3 size: 16 residues. From germline, CDR1 is MGHRA and CDR2 YSYEKL.

This rearrangement joins TRBV19 to TRBJ1-1; D gene uncertain. The V end was cut by 7 bases, the J end by 3 bases, with 15 bases between. This CDR3 comprises 14 residues. CDR1 LNHDA and CDR2 SQIVND come from the germline V gene (reference sequence). Here the CDR3 reads CASIPETQDTEAFF. DNA for the CDR3: TGTGCCAGTATCCCCGAGACGCAGGACACTGAAGCTTTCTTT.

This clone was seen only a few times. As DNA, the CDR3 is TGCGCCAGCAGCGCTGACAGGGGGCAGACAGATACGCAGTATTTT. This codes for CASSADRGQTDTQYF. This sequence joins TRBV5-1 and TRBJ2-3, with 10 bases matching TRBD1. V shed 4 bases, J shed 3 bases, and the junction held 5 bases outside the gene matches. The CDR3 runs to 15 residues. The germline gives CDR1 SGHRS, CDR2 YFSETQ.

J is TRBJ2-3 and V is TRBV7-2; 14 positions match TRBD2. The CDR3 has 18 amino acids. Germline V gene lookup returns CDR1 SGHTA and CDR2 FQGNSA. Trimming took 6 bases from V and 1 from J; bases not matched to a gene: 9. The DNA of the CDR3 is TGTGCCAGCAGGCTAGGACTAGCGGGGGGTGGAGGCACAGATACGCAGTATTTT. Protein product: CASRLGLAGGGGTDTQYF.

This clone was found once. The V call is TRBV19, the J call TRBJ1-4; D is unresolved. Germline CDR1 LNHDA, CDR2 SQIVND (reference sequence). The CDR3 contains 14 residues. Trimming took off 5 bases at V and 1 base at J, with 8 bases between the two ends. The CDR3 is CASSPPGTNEKLFF. The DNA for the CDR3 is TGTGCCAGTAGTCCTCCCGGAACTAATGAAAAACTGTTTTTT.

This rearrangement joins TRBV5-1 to TRBJ1-6, with TRBD1 matching 7 bases. The germline CDR1 and CDR2 sequences are SGHRS and YFSETQ. V lost 0 bases and J lost 10; bases outside the gene matches: 1. CDR3 size: 13 residues. CDR3 DNA: TGCGCCAGCAGCTTGGGACAGGGATCACCCCTCCACTTT. Protein: CASSLGQGSPLHF.

This clone was counted a single time. The chain uses TRBV5-6 and TRBJ2-2; a weak D match, TRBD1 (6 bases). Germline CDR1 is SGHDT and CDR2 is YYEEEE. The CDR3 contains 14 residues. The V and J ends lost 9 bases and 2 bases respectively, with 14 bases between them. In nucleotides, the CDR3 is TGTGCCACCCTTCTCAGGGGAAACACCGGGGAGCTGTTTTTT. This codes for CATLLRGNTGELFF.

This clone has a handful of counts. The gene calls are TRBV15 and TRBJ2-5; weak D call: TRBD2 (5 bases). The J call may be wrong; the DNA end is better matched by TRBJ2-7. The V gene's germline CDR1 is LNHNV and CDR2 YYDKDF (reference sequence). The CDR3 runs to 15 residues. The CDR3 reads CATSRGAGGIYEQYF. The CDR3 DNA follows: TGTGCCACCAGCAGAGGGGCGGGTGGAATCTACGAGCAGTACTTC.

The chain employs TRBV5-4 and TRBJ1-1; D not certain. From germline, CDR1 is SGHNT and CDR2 YYREEE (reference sequence). The CDR3 extends over 14 amino acids. V lost 0 bases and J 1 base, leaving 7 bases between the germline ends. CDR3 loop: CASSLVQANTEAFF. The CDR3 nucleotides read TGTGCCAGCAGCTTGGTGCAGGCGAACACTGAAGCTTTCTTT. Full variable domain (remainder filled in from reference TRBV5-4 and TRBJ1-1): ETGVTQSPTHLIKTRGQQVTLRCSSQSGHNTVSWYQQALGQGPQFIFQYYREEENGRGNFPPRFSGLQFPNYSSELNVNALELDDSALYLCASSLVQANTEAFFGQGTRLTVV.

V is TRBV5-5 and J is TRBJ1-1, with D possibly matching TRBD1 (6 bases). V gave up 0 bases and J gave up 1 base, with 13 bases separating them. This CDR3 contains 16 residues. CDR1 is SGHKS, CDR2 YYEKEE, per germline (reference sequence). The CDR3 protein is CASSLEAGAWNTEAFF. The CDR3 DNA sequence: TGTGCCAGCAGCTTGGAAGCGGGGGCATGGAACACTGAAGCTTTCTTT.

The rearrangement joins TRBV6-1 to TRBJ2-2; D is perhaps TRBD2 (6 bases). V shed 3 bases and J shed 1 base, with 9 bases lying between them. The germline V gene encodes CDR1 MNHNS and CDR2 SASEGT. This CDR3 comprises 15 residues. As DNA, the CDR3 is TGTGCCAGCAGTGATACGGGACTGAACACCGGGGAGCTGTTTTTT. Translated, it gives CASSDTGLNTGELFF.

The chain uses TRBV19 and TRBJ1-2; TRBD1 matches 10 bases. Germline loops: CDR1 LNHDA, CDR2 SQIVND (reference sequence). This CDR3 contains 15 residues. Trimming at V came to 6 bases and at J to 5 bases, leaving 9 bases not matched to a gene. This CDR3 reads CASSPGTGVGYGYTF. DNA for the CDR3: TGTGCCAGTAGCCCGGGGACAGGGGTTGGATATGGCTACACCTTC.

This chain joins TRBV18 and TRBJ2-7; 7 bases are shared with TRBD2. The junction had 13 bases not matched to a gene; V was cut back by 3 bases and J by 2 bases. CDR1 is KGHSH and CDR2 is LQKENI in the germline V gene. The CDR3 has 17 residues. CDR3 sequence reads: CASSPARGGPRTYEQYF. Written as DNA, the CDR3 is TGTGCCAGCTCACCTGCACGCGGGGGACCCCGGACCTACGAGCAGTACTTC.